A single sample is the source of the 14 T cell receptor beta chains below, sequenced in a study of blood T cell repertoires in COVID-19. TCRdb's table, derived via immunoSEQ multiplex PCR, lists solely in-frame clones and lacks some. The table lists tens of thousands of clones, about 80% of them singletons, with approximately 29% in the top ten. Sequenced: peripheral blood. These TCRs come from a human donor in a cohort sampled during active COVID-19.

This rearrangement joins TRBV2 to TRBJ2-7; possibly TRBD1 for D (5 bases). CDR3 length: 16 amino acids. Germline V gene data show CDR1 as SNHLY and CDR2 as FYNNEI. Trimming pared 6 bases from V and 1 base from J, leaving 19 bases between. The CDR3 DNA reads as TGTGCCAGCAGCCTAATCCCCAACAGGAGTTCCTACGAGCAGTACTTC. Protein sequence: CASSLIPNRSSYEQYF.

This sequence joins TRBV7-8 and TRBJ2-1, with D perhaps TRBD2 (5 bases). The CDR3 runs to 13 residues. Looked up from germline, CDR1 is SGHVS and CDR2 is FQNEAQ. Trimming removed 5 bases from V and 7 bases from J, with 12 bases in between. Here the CDR3 DNA reads TGTGCCAGCAGCCCGAGGGTGAGGAATGAGCAGTTCTTC. Its translation: CASSPRVRNEQFF. The full variable domain, its missing parts supplied by reference TRBV7-8 and TRBJ2-1, is GAGVSQSPRYKVAKRGQDVALRCDPISGHVSLFWYQQALGQGPEFLTYFQNEAQLDKSGLPSDRFFAERPEGSVSTLKIQRTQQEDSAVYLCASSPRVRNEQFFGPGTRLTVL.

The table lists this clone with a count of one. This chain joins TRBV5-4 and TRBJ2-3; weak D call: TRBD1 (6 bases). The CDR3 runs 16 residues. With 4 bases removed from V and 0 bases from J, the gap between germline ends came to 15 bases. Germline loops: CDR1 SGHNT, CDR2 YYREEE (reference sequence). CDR3 region: CASSHRASSSTDTQYF. CDR3 bases: TGTGCCAGCAGCCACAGGGCTTCCTCTAGCACAGATACGCAGTATTTT.

The V call is TRBV5-1, the J call TRBJ1-4; D uncertain. Germline V gives CDR1 SGHRS, CDR2 YFSETQ. CDR3 length equals 14 residues. Trimming pared 3 bases from V and 0 bases from J, leaving 6 bases between. CDR3 sequence reads: CASSSGATNEKLFF. The CDR3 DNA reads as TGCGCCAGCAGCTCCGGTGCAACTAATGAAAAACTGTTTTTT.

The rearrangement uses TRBV7-8 and TRBJ2-3; TRBD2 agrees at 8 bases. The CDR3 length is 14 residues. Per germline, CDR1 SGHVS and CDR2 FQNEAQ. The V segment lost 5 bases and the J segment 9 bases; nucleotides outside the gene matches: 10. CDR3 residues: CASSQSGGPGTQYF. The DNA for the CDR3 is TGTGCCAGCAGCCAATCGGGAGGGCCCGGAACGCAGTATTTT.

V usage is TRBV6-5 and J usage is TRBJ2-2; D possibly corresponds to TRBD2 (6 bases). V lost 7 bases to trimming and J lost 4 bases, with 16 bases between them. From germline, CDR1 is MNHEY and CDR2 SVGAGI. The CDR3 loop spans 15 amino acids. The CDR3 spells CASIQSHGGTGELFF. The CDR3 DNA reads TGTGCCAGCATCCAATCCCACGGGGGCACCGGGGAGCTGTTTTTT.

The chain employs TRBV19 and TRBJ2-3; D unresolved. Germline V gene lookup returns CDR1 LNHDA and CDR2 SQIVND (reference sequence). V lost 6 bases, J lost 2 bases, and 3 bases lay in between. This CDR3 contains 11 residues. The CDR3 DNA is TGTGCCAGTAGCATCACAGATACGCAGTATTTT. It yields the protein CASSITDTQYF.

The genes are TRBV19 and TRBJ2-5; 7 bases align to TRBD2. Germline V lookup: CDR1 LNHDA, CDR2 SQIVND (reference sequence). Trimming at V came to 5 bases and at J to 7 bases, leaving 7 bases not matched to a gene. The CDR3 extends over 13 amino acids. The CDR3 is CASSPPRGWTQYF. The CDR3 bases are TGTGCCAGTAGTCCCCCGCGGGGGTGGACCCAGTACTTC.

V is TRBV7-8 and J is TRBJ2-2; 15 bases map to TRBD2. V trimming: 1 base; J trimming: 6 bases; junction bases outside the gene matches: 6. The CDR3 consists of 18 residues. Germline V gene data show CDR1 as SGHVS and CDR2 as FQNEAQ. In DNA form, the CDR3 reads TGTGCCAGCAGCTTAGGGACTAGCGGGGGGGCCATCCCCGGGGAGCTGTTTTTT. Its translation is CASSLGTSGGAIPGELFF.

J is TRBJ2-2 and V is TRBV4-2, with D possibly TRBD2 on 7 matching bases. Germline CDR1 and CDR2: LGHNA and YNFKEQ. The CDR3 length is 15 residues. The V and J ends lost 0 bases and 5 bases respectively, with 10 bases between them. CDR3 amino acids: CASSQDGGATGELFF. Written as DNA, the CDR3 is TGTGCCAGCAGCCAAGATGGGGGGGCGACCGGGGAGCTGTTTTTT.

The V gene is TRBV25-1, the J gene TRBJ2-3, with TRBD2 matching 10 bases. V was pared by 3 bases and J by 2 bases, with 2 bases of the junction left unmatched. The length of the CDR3 is 15 residues. CDR1 and CDR2 (germline): MGHDK, SYGVNS. CDR3 DNA: TGTGCCAGCAGTGATAGCGGGGGGATCACAGATACGCAGTATTTT. Residues: CASSDSGGITDTQYF. The variable domain in full, with the rest retrieved from reference TRBV25-1 and TRBJ2-3, is EADIYQTPRYLVIGTGKKITLECSQTMGHDKMYWYQQDPGMELHLIHYSYGVNSTEKGDLSSESTVSRIRTEHFPLTLESARPSHTSQYLCASSDSGGITDTQYFGPGTRLTVL.

The CDR3: CASRLRGRGETQYF. The DNA of the CDR3 is TGTGCCAGCAGGCTAAGGGGGCGCGGGGAGACCCAGTACTTC. The chain carries TRBV11-3 and TRBJ2-5, with TRBD1 matching over 7 bases. Germline V gene lookup returns CDR1 SGHNT and CDR2 YENEEA. With 6 bases clipped from V and 5 bases from J, the junction kept 9 bases outside the gene matches. The CDR3 covers 14 residues.

The chain combines TRBV5-6 with TRBJ2-7; 7 bases are a match to TRBD1. The CDR3 spans 16 residues. With 4 bases clipped from V and 0 bases from J, the junction kept 10 bases outside the gene matches. Looked up from germline, CDR1 is SGHDT and CDR2 is YYEEEE. The CDR3 coding sequence is TGTGCCAGCAGCGAACCTGCCGGGACAGACTCCTACGAGCAGTACTTC. This sequence encodes CASSEPAGTDSYEQYF.

The V and J genes are TRBV4-1 and TRBJ2-5, with TRBD2 as a possible D gene (5 bases). CDR1 is MGHRA, CDR2 YSYEKL, per germline. The CDR3 extends over 15 amino acids. Trimming stripped 0 bases from V and 1 base from J, with 9 bases between. DNA for the CDR3: TGCGCCAGCAGCCAAGATATAAGCGGCCAAGAGACCCAGTACTTC. It encodes CASSQDISGQETQYF.